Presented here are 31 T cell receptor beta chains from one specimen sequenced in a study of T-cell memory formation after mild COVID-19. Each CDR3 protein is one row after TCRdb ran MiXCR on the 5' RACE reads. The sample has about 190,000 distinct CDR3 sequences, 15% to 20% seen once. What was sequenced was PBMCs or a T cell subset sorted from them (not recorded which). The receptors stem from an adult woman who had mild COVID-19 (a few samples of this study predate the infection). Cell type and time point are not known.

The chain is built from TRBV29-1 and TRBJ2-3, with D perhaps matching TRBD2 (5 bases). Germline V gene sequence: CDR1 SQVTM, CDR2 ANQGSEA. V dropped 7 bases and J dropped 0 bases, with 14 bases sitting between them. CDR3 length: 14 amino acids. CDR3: CSARDGGSTDTQYF. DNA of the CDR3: TGCAGCGCTCGAGACGGCGGGAGCACAGATACGCAGTATTTT.

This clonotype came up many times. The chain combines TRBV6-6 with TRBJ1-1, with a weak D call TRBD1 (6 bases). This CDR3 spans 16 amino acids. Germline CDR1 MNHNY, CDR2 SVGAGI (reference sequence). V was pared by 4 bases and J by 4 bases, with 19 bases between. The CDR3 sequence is CASSWGARLGGTEAFF. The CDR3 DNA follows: TGTGCCAGCAGTTGGGGGGCAAGGCTCGGTGGCACTGAAGCTTTCTTT.

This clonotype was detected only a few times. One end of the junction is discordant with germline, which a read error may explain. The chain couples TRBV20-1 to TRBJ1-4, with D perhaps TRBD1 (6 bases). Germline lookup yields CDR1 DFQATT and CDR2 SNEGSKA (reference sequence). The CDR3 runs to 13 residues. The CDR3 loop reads CTARQVANEKLFF. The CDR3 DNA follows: TGCACTGCTAGACAGGTGGCTAATGAAAAACTGTTTTTT.

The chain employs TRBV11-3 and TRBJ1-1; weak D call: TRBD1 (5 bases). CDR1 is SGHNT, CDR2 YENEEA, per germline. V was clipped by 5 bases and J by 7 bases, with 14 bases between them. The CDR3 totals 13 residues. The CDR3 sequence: CASSVGTLGEAFF. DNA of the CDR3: TGTGCCAGCAGCGTCGGGACGCTCGGTGAAGCTTTCTTT.

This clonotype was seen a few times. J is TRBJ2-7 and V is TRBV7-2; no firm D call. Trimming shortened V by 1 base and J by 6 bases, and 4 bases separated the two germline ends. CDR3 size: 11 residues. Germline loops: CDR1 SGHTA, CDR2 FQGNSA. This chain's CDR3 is CASSLVSEQYF. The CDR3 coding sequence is TGTGCCAGCAGCTTAGTCTCCGAGCAGTACTTC.

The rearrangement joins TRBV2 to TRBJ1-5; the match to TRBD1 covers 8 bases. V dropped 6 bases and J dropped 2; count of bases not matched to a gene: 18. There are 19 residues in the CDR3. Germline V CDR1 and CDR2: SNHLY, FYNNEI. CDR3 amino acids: CASSATGQVRVMGNQPQHF. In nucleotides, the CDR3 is TGTGCCAGCAGCGCAACGGGACAGGTTCGGGTTATGGGCAATCAGCCCCAGCATTTT. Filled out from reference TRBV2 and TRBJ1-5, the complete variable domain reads EPEVTQTPSHQVTQMGQEVILRCVPISNHLYFYWYRQILGQKVEFLVSFYNNEISEKSEIFDDQFSVERPDGSNFTLKIRSTKLEDSAMYFCASSATGQVRVMGNQPQHFGDGTRLSIL.

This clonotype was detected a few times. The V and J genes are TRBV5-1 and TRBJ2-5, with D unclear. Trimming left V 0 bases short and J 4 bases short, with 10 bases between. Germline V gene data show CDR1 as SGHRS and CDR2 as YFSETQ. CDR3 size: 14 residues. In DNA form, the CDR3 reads TGCGCCAGCAGCTTGGCCACCCTCCGAGAGACCCAGTACTTC. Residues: CASSLATLRETQYF.

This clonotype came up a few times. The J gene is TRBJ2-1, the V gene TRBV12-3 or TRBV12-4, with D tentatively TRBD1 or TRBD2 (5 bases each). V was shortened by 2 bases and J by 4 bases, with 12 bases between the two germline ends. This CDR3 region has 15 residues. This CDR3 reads CASSLRDPAYNEQFF. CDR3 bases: TGTGCCAGCAGTTTACGGGACCCTGCTTACAATGAGCAGTTCTTC.

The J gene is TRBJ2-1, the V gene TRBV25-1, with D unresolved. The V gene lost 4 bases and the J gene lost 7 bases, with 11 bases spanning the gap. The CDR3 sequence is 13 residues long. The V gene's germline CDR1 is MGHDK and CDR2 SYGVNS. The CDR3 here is CASSGPTRNEQFF. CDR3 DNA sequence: TGTGCCAGCAGTGGGCCGACGAGGAATGAGCAGTTCTTC.

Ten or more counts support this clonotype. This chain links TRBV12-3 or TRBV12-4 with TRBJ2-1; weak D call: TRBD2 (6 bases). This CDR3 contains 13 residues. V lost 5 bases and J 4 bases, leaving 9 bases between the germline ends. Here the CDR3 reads CASSDSGYNEQFF. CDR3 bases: TGTGCCAGCAGTGATAGCGGATACAATGAGCAGTTCTTC.

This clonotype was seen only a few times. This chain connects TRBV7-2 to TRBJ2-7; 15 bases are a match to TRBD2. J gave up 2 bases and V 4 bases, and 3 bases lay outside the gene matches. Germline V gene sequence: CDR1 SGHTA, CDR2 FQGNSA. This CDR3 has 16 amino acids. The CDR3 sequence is CASSSGLAGGTYEQYF. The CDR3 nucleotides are TGTGCCAGCAGCTCAGGACTAGCGGGAGGGACCTACGAGCAGTACTTC. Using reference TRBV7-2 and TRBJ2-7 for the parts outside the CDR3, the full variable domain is GAGVSQSPSNKVTEKGKDVELRCDPISGHTALYWYRQSLGQGLEFLIYFQGNSAPDKSGLPSDRFSAERTGGSVSTLTIQRTQQEDSAVYLCASSSGLAGGTYEQYFGPGTRLTVT.

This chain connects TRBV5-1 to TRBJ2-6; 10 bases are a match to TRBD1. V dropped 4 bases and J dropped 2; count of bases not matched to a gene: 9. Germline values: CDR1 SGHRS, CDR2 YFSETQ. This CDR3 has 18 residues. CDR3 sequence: CASSQTGTGDPGANVLTF. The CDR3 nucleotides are TGCGCCAGCAGCCAGACCGGGACAGGGGACCCTGGGGCCAACGTCCTGACTTTC.

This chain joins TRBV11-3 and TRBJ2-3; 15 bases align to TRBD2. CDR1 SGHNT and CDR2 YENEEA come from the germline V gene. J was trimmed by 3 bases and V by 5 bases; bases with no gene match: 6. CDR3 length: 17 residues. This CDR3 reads CASSPGLAGGNTDTQYF. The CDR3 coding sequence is TGTGCCAGCAGCCCGGGACTAGCGGGAGGCAATACAGATACGCAGTATTTT.

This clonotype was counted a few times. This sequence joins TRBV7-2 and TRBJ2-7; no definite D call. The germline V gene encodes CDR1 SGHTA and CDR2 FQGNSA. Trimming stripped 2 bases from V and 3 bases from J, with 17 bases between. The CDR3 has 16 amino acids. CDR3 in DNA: TGTGCCAGCAGCTTAACTTCCGGAACAAGGAGCTACGAGCAGTACTTC. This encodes CASSLTSGTRSYEQYF.

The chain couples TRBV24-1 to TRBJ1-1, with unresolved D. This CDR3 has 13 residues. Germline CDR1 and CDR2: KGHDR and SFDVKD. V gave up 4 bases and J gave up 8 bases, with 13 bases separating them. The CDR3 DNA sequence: TGTGCCACCAGTGACCCCACTCATGGGGAAGCTTTCTTT. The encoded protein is CATSDPTHGEAFF.

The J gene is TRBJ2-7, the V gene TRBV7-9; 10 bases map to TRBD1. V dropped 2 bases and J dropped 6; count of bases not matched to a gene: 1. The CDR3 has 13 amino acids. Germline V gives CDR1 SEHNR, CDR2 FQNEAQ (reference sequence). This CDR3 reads CASSLRTGGEQYF. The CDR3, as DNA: TGTGCCAGCAGCTTAAGGACAGGGGGCGAGCAGTACTTC. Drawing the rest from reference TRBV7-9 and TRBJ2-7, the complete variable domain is DTGVSQNPRHKITKRGQNVTFRCDPISEHNRLYWYRQTLGQGPEFLTYFQNEAQLEKSRLLSDRFSAERPKGSFSTLEIQRTEQGDSAMYLCASSLRTGGEQYFGPGTRLTVT.

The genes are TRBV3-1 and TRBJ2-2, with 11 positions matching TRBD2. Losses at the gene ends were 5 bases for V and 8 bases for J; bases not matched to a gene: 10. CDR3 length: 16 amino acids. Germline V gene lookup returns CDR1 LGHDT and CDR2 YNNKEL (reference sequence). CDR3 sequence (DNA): TGTGCCAGCAGCTTAGCCGGGACTAGCGGACTTGGGGAGCTGTTTTTT. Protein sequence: CASSLAGTSGLGELFF. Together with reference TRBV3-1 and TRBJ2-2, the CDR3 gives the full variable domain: DTAVSQTPKYLVTQMGNDKSIKCEQNLGHDTMYWYKQDSKKFLKIMFSYNNKELIINETVPNRFSPKSPDKAHLNLHINSLELGDSAVYFCASSLAGTSGLGELFFGEGSRLTVL.

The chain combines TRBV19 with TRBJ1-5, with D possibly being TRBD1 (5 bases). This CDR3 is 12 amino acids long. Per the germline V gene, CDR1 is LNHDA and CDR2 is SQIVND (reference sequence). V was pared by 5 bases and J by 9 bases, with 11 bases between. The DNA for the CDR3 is TGTGCCAGTAGTGCCGGGAGGGGGCCCCAGCATTTT. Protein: CASSAGRGPQHF. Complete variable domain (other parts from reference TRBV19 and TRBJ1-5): DGGITQSPKYLFRKEGQNVTLSCEQNLNHDAMYWYRQDPGQGLRLIYYSQIVNDFQKGDIAEGYSVSREKKESFPLTVTSAQKNPTAFYLCASSAGRGPQHFGDGTRLSIL.

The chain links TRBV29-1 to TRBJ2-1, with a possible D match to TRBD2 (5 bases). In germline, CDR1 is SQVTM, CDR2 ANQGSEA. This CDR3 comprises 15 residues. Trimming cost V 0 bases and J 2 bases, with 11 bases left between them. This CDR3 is CSVEDAGNPYNEQFF. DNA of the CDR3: TGCAGCGTTGAAGATGCGGGCAATCCCTACAATGAGCAGTTCTTC.

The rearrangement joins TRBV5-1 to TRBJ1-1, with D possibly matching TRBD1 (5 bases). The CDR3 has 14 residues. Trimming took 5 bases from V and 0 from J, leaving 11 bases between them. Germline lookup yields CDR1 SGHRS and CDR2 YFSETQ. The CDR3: CASRIEGVNTEAFF. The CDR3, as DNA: TGCGCCAGCAGAATTGAAGGGGTGAACACTGAAGCTTTCTTT.

The CDR3 nucleotides are TGTGCCACCAGTTCCCCACCGGGGGATGAGCAGTTCTTC. It is translated as CATSSPPGDEQFF. The chain joins TRBV24-1 to TRBJ2-1, with D possibly TRBD2 on 6 matching bases. Germline-derived CDR1 and CDR2 are KGHDR and SFDVKD. This CDR3 is 13 amino acids long. Trimming pared 6 bases from V and 8 bases from J, leaving 13 bases between.

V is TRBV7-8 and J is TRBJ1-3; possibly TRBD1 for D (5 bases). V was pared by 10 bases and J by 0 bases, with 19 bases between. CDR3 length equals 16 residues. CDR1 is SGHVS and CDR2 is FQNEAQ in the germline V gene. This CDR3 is CATAGRGSPSGNTIYF. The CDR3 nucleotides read TGTGCCACCGCGGGACGGGGGTCCCCCTCTGGAAACACCATATATTTT. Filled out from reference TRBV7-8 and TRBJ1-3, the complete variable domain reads GAGVSQSPRYKVAKRGQDVALRCDPISGHVSLFWYQQALGQGPEFLTYFQNEAQLDKSGLPSDRFFAERPEGSVSTLKIQRTQQEDSAVYLCATAGRGSPSGNTIYFGEGSWLTVV.

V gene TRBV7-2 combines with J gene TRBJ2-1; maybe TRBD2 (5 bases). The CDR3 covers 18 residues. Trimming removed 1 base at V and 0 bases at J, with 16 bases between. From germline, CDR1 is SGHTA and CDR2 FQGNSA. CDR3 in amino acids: CASSLVFAAGPSYNEQFF. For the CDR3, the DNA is TGTGCCAGCAGCTTAGTTTTTGCGGCGGGCCCCTCCTACAATGAGCAGTTCTTC.

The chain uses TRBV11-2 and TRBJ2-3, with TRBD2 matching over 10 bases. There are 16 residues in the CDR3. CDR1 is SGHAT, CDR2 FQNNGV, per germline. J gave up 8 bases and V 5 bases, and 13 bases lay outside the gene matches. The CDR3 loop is CASSRQASGRESTQYF. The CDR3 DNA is TGTGCCAGCAGCCGACAGGCTAGCGGGAGAGAAAGTACGCAGTATTTT.

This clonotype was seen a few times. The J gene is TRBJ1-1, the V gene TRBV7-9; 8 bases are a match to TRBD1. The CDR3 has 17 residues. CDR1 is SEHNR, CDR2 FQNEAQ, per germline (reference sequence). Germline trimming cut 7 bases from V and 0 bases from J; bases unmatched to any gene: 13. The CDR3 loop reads CASNPGQGDRMNTEAFF. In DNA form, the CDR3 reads TGTGCCAGCAACCCAGGACAGGGAGATCGTATGAACACTGAAGCTTTCTTT. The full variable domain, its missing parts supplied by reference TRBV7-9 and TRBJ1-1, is DTGVSQNPRHKITKRGQNVTFRCDPISEHNRLYWYRQTLGQGPEFLTYFQNEAQLEKSRLLSDRFSAERPKGSFSTLEIQRTEQGDSAMYLCASNPGQGDRMNTEAFFGQGTRLTVV.

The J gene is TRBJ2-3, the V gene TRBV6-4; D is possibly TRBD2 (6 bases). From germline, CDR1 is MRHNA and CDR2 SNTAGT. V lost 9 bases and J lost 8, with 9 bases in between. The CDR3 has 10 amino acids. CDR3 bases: TGTGCCAGACTAGCAGCTACGCAGTATTTT. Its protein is CARLAATQYF.

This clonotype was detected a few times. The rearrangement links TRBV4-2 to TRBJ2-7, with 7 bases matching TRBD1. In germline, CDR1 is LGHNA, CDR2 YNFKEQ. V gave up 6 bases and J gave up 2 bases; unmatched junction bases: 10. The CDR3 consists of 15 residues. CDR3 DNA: TGTGCCAGCAGTCCGAGACAGGGCCTAACCTACGAGCAGTACTTC. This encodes CASSPRQGLTYEQYF.

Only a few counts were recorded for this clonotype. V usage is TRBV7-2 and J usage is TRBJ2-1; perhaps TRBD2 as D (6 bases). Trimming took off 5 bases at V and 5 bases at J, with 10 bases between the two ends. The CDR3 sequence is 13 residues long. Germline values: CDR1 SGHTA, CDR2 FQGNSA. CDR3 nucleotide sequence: TGTGCCAGCAGCCGGAGGGCCGACAATGAGCAGTTCTTC. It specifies CASSRRADNEQFF. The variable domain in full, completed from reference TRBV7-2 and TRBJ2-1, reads GAGVSQSPSNKVTEKGKDVELRCDPISGHTALYWYRQSLGQGLEFLIYFQGNSAPDKSGLPSDRFSAERTGGSVSTLTIQRTQQEDSAVYLCASSRRADNEQFFGPGTRLTVL.

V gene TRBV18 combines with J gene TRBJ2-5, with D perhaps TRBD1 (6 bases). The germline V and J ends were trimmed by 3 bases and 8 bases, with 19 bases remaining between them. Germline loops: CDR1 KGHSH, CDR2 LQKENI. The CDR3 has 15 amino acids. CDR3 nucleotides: TGTGCCAGCTCACCGCGAAGGAAGGGGGAGCGTACCCAGTACTTC. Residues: CASSPRRKGERTQYF. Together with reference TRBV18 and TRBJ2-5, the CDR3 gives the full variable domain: NAGVMQNPRHLVRRRGQEARLRCSPMKGHSHVYWYRQLPEEGLKFMVYLQKENIIDESGMPKERFSAEFPKEGPSILRIQQVVRGDSAAYFCASSPRRKGERTQYFGPGTRLLVL.

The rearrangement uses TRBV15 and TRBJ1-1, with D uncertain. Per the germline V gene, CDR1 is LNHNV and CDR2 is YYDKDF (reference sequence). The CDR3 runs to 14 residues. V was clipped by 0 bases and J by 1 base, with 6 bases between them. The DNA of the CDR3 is TGTGCCACCAGCAGAGATCGGACGAACACTGAAGCTTTCTTT. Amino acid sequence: CATSRDRTNTEAFF. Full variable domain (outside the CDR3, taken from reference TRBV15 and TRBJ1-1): DAMVIQNPRYQVTQFGKPVTLSCSQTLNHNVMYWYQQKSSQAPKLLFHYYDKDFNNEADTPDNFQSRRPNTSFCFLDIRSPGLGDTAMYLCATSRDRTNTEAFFGQGTRLTVV.

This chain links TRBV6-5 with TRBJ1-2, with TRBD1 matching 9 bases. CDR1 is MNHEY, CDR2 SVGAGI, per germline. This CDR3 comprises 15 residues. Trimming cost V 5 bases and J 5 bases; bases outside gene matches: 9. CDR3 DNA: TGTGCCAGCAGTCGCCGACAGGGGGGCATATATGGCTACACCTTC. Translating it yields CASSRRQGGIYGYTF.